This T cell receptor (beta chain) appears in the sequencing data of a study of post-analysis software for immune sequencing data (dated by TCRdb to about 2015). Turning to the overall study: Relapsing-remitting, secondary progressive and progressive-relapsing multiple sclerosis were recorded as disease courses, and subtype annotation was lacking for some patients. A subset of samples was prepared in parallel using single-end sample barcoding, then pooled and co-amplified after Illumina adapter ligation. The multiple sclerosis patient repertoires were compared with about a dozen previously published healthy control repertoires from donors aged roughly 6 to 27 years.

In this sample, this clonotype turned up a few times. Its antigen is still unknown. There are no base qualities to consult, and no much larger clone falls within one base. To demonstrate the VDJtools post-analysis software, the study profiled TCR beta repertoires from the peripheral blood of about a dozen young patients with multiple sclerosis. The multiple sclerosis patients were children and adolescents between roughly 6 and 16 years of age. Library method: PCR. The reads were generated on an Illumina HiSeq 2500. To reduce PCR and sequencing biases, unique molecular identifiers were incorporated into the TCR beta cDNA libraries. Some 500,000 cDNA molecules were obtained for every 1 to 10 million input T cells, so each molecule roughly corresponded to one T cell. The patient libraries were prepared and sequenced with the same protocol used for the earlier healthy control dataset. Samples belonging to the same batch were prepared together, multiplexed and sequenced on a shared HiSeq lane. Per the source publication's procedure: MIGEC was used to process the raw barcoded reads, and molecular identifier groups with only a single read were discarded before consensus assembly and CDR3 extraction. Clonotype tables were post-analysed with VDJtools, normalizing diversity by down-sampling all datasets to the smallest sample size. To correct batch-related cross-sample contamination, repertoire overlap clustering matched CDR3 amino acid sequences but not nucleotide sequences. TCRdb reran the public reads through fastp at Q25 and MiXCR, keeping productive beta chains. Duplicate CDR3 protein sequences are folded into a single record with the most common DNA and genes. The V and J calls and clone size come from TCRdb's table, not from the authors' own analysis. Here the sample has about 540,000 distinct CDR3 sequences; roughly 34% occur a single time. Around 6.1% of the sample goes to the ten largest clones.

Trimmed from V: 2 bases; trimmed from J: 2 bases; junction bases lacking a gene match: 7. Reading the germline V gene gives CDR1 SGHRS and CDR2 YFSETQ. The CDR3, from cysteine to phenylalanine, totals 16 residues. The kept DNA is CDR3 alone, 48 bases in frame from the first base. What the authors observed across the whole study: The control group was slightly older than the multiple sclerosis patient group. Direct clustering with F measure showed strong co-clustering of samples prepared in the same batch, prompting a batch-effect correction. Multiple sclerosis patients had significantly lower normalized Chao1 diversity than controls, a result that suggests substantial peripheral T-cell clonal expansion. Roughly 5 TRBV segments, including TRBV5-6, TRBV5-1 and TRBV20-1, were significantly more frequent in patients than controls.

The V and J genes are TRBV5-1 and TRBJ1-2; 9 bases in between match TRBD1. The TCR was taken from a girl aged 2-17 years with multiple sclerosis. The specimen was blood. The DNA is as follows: TGCGCCAGCAGCTTTATGCAACAGGGGGCGAACTATGGCTACACCTTC. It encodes CASSFMQQGANYGYTF.